A selection of T cell receptor beta chains follows, all from one sample in a study of T-cell reconstitution after alpha-beta-depleted transplantation in children. MiXCR was run by TCRdb on the PCR reads, yielding one entry per CDR3 protein. The table shows around 450,000 distinct CDR3 sequences, with over 9.5% occurring only once. The input for sequencing was PBMCs, taken before TCRalphabeta/CD19-depleted stem cell transplant. The source is a child aged 2-15 years with inherited bone marrow failure, due to receive a stem cell transplant. Both conserved end residues are part of each CDR3. A D gene is named only where the DNA matches it firmly. Size tells how often a clone was seen (once, few, many) or the class of an expanded clone, and some rows leave it out.

DNA	CDR3	D	size	J	V
TGCGCCGGCGGGGGGTTGGCAGATACGCAGTATTTT	CAGGGLADTQYF	TRBD2	many	TRBJ2-3	TRBV20-1
TGTGCCAGCAGCCAAGGGAGGACTAGCCAAAGCTCCTACGAGCAGTACTTC	CASSQGRTSQSSYEQYF	TRBD2	many	TRBJ2-7	TRBV4-2
TGTGCCACCAGCGGGGGACAGGGTGGAGGTATGGATGAGCAGTTCTTC	CATSGGQGGGMDEQFF	TRBD1	many	TRBJ2-1	TRBV15
TGTGCCAGCAGTTACGACAGTTCCCCGTGGAATGAGCAGTTCTTC	CASSYDSSPWNEQFF	NA	NA	TRBJ2-1	TRBV27
TGTGCCAGCATCCCCCGGACTAGCGGGAGGGCCGGCTACGAGCAGTACTTC	CASIPRTSGRAGYEQYF	TRBD2	few	TRBJ2-7	TRBV27
TGTGCCAGCAGCTCATCGACCCCCTTCTACGAGCAGTACTTC	CASSSSTPFYEQYF	NA	many	TRBJ2-7	TRBV7-2
TGTGCCAGCAGGGGTCCAGGGGCAACTACCTACGAGCAGTACTTC	CASRGPGATTYEQYF	NA	many	TRBJ2-7	TRBV7-2
TGTGCCAGCAGCTTAGAAGGGGTTGGAAACACCATATATTTT	CASSLEGVGNTIYF	NA	NA	TRBJ1-3	TRBV13
TGTGCCAGCAGCTGGGGGCCTGAGCAGCCCCAGCATTTT	CASSWGPEQPQHF	NA	NA	TRBJ1-5	TRBV5-6
TGTGCCAGCAGCCACGGACAGGGAGAAGGAGATACGCAGTATTTT	CASSHGQGEGDTQYF	TRBD1	many	TRBJ2-3	TRBV14
TGTGCCAGCAGTTACGGACTAGCGGGAGGGCCCCATGAGCAGTTCTTC	CASSYGLAGGPHEQFF	TRBD2	many	TRBJ2-1	TRBV6-5
TGCAGTGCTAGGGAGTATGAGCAGTTCTTC	CSAREYEQFF	NA	many	TRBJ2-1	TRBV20-1
TGTGCCAGCAGCTTAGGAGCAGGGTTGAAGTCTTCTGGGGCCAACGTCCTGACTTTC	CASSLGAGLKSSGANVLTF	NA	few	TRBJ2-6	TRBV11-1
TGTGCCAGCAGTCAAGTGACTAGCGGGAGCGGCTCAGATACGCAGTATTTT	CASSQVTSGSGSDTQYF	TRBD2	NA	TRBJ2-3	TRBV3-1
TGTGCCAGCAGCTTCGGGGGACTTCTTATAGATACGCAGTATTTT	CASSFGGLLIDTQYF	NA	many	TRBJ2-3	TRBV11-2
TGTGCCTGGAGTGAACTAGCGGGAGCCACAGATACGCAGTATTTT	CAWSELAGATDTQYF	TRBD2	NA	TRBJ2-3	TRBV30
TGCAGCGTTGAAGGGGACAGGGGGGCCACCGGGGAGCTGTTTTTT	CSVEGDRGATGELFF	TRBD1	NA	TRBJ2-2	TRBV29-1
TGCGCCAGCAGCGTGGCCGCCCCCTGGGGGGATACGCAGTATTTT	CASSVAAPWGDTQYF	NA	many	TRBJ2-3	TRBV5-1
TGTGCCAGCAGCTATCTCACCGAGGGAACAGATACGCAGTATTTT	CASSYLTEGTDTQYF	NA	many	TRBJ2-3	TRBV6-5
TGTGCCAGCAGGGGAACTATGGGCTCTGGAAACACCATATATTTT	CASRGTMGSGNTIYF	NA	NA	TRBJ1-3	TRBV5-5
TGCGCCAGCAGCCCCTCCCCGACTAGCGGCCAAGAGACCCAGTACTTC	CASSPSPTSGQETQYF	TRBD2	many	TRBJ2-5	TRBV5-1
TGTGCCAGCAGCTACCTGTGGGGACAGTACTACGAGCAGTACTTC	CASSYLWGQYYEQYF	TRBD1	NA	TRBJ2-7	TRBV11-2
TGTGCCAGCATTCTAGACCAAAGCAATCAGCCCCAGCATTTT	CASILDQSNQPQHF	NA	NA	TRBJ1-5	TRBV2
TGTGCCAGCAGCCAAGAGGCTAGCGGAATCTACGAGCAGTACTTC	CASSQEASGIYEQYF	TRBD2	many	TRBJ2-7	TRBV4-2
TGTGCCAGCAGCGCCCGCGCGTTTGGGGCAGCTAATTCACCCCTCCACTTT	CASSARAFGAANSPLHF	NA	many	TRBJ1-6	TRBV13
TGCGCCAGCAGCTTTTATAGCGGGGAGATCACAGATACGCAGTATTTT	CASSFYSGEITDTQYF	TRBD2	many	TRBJ2-3	TRBV5-1
TGCAGCGTTGAGGACAGCTACTATGGCTACACCTTC	CSVEDSYYGYTF	NA	many	TRBJ1-2	TRBV29-1
TGTGCCAGCAGTTACTCCAAGAGGGAGGGCCCCCGCAATAATGAGCAGTTCTTC	CASSYSKREGPRNNEQFF	TRBD2	few	TRBJ2-1	TRBV6-2/TRBV6-3
TGTGCCAGCCTCCCCGACACCGGGGAGCTGTTTTTT	CASLPDTGELFF	NA	many	TRBJ2-2	TRBV6-2/TRBV6-3
TGTGCCAGCAGTTTTTCAGAATCCGCCGAGCAGTACTTC	CASSFSESAEQYF	NA	once	TRBJ2-7	TRBV27
TGTGCCAGCAGCTTGGCCCAGGGGGCGCGAGAGCAGTACTTC	CASSLAQGAREQYF	TRBD1	NA	TRBJ2-7	TRBV5-4
TGTGCCAGCAGCTCGTACCTGAATGAGCAGTTCTTC	CASSSYLNEQFF	NA	many	TRBJ2-1	TRBV5-6
TGTGCCGTAGGGACAGGGGACGTGGAGACCCAGTACTTC	CAVGTGDVETQYF	TRBD1	many	TRBJ2-5	TRBV10-3
TGTGCCAGCAGCTCGGGACTAGCAGAAGAGACCCAGTACTTC	CASSSGLAEETQYF	TRBD2	many	TRBJ2-5	TRBV11-2
TGTGCCAGCAGCTTAGGGGGGGTTACTAGCGGGATATACGAGCAGTACTTC	CASSLGGVTSGIYEQYF	TRBD2	many	TRBJ2-7	TRBV7-8
TGCGCCAGCAGCCAAGATGGGGCGGACTCCTACAATGAGCAGTTCTTC	CASSQDGADSYNEQFF	NA	many	TRBJ2-1	TRBV4-1
TGTGCCAGCAGCTGGGACCAATCCTTACCGAATACGCAGTATTTT	CASSWDQSLPNTQYF	NA	many	TRBJ2-3	TRBV11-2
TGTGCCACCAGCTGGTCAGGGCGAGATACGCAGTATTTT	CATSWSGRDTQYF	NA	many	TRBJ2-3	TRBV15
TGCAGTGCTAGAGATACCCCCACTGCCACAGATACGCAGTATTTT	CSARDTPTATDTQYF	NA	many	TRBJ2-3	TRBV20-1
TGCAGCGTCGCCTTTCGGGGGAGCTACGAGCAGTACTTC	CSVAFRGSYEQYF	NA	many	TRBJ2-7	TRBV29-1
TGTGCCACCACCGGGACAGGGGGCGCGTACAATGAGCAGTTCTTC	CATTGTGGAYNEQFF	TRBD1	many	TRBJ2-1	TRBV28
TGCAGTGCTAGGGAGGGAGGGCCGGTGGAGACCCAGTACTTC	CSAREGGPVETQYF	TRBD2	NA	TRBJ2-5	TRBV20-1
TGTGCCTGCAGCCAGGACAGGGGCCGCGGCAATGGGAGGAATCGGCCCCAGCATTTT	CACSQDRGRGNGRNRPQHF	TRBD1	once	TRBJ1-5	TRBV3-1